A selection of T cell receptor beta chains follows, all from one sample in a study of blood T cell repertoires in COVID-19. Assay: immunoSEQ multiplex PCR; the TCRdb copy retains only in-frame clones and omits some. The sample yields more than 35,000 clones, 75% to 90% seen once. The sequencing input was peripheral blood. The source of these receptors is a man aged 45 to 65 with active or convalescent COVID-19. Each CDR3 is given with its conserved first and last residue. D genes are given only for firm matches. Not all rows give a size; the values are once, few, many and, for expanded clones, a class.

.	TRBJ1-1	TRBV12-3/TRBV12-4	.	CASSLRGYSEAFF	TGTGCCAGCAGTTTACGGGGGTATTCTGAAGCTTTCTTT
TRBD1	TRBJ1-2	TRBV10-1	.	CASSESRDSLPYGYTF	TGCGCCAGCAGTGAGTCCAGGGACAGTCTTCCATATGGCTACACCTTC
.	TRBJ1-3	TRBV5-1	.	CASSLVAGQAGNTIYF	TGCGCCAGCAGCTTGGTGGCAGGCCAAGCTGGAAACACCATATATTTT
TRBD2	TRBJ2-1	TRBV7-2	.	CASSSPGLAGTSYNEQFF	TGTGCCAGCAGCTCCCCGGGACTAGCGGGCACATCCTACAATGAGCAGTTCTTC
TRBD1	TRBJ2-3	TRBV9	.	CASSVTGSTDTQYF	TGTGCCAGCAGCGTGACAGGGTCCACAGATACGCAGTATTTT
TRBD1	TRBJ1-2	TRBV14	.	CASSQRSGTAYGYTF	TGTGCCAGCAGCCAGCGCTCCGGGACAGCCTATGGCTACACCTTC
TRBD1	TRBJ1-6	TRBV5-5	once	CASRPGTGGVNNSPLHF	TGTGCCAGCAGACCGGGGACAGGGGGTGTTAATAATTCACCCCTCCACTTT
TRBD1	TRBJ1-3	TRBV9	.	CASSPGTGSSGNTIYF	TGTGCCAGCAGCCCCGGGACAGGAAGCTCTGGAAACACCATATATTTT
.	TRBJ2-2	TRBV7-9	.	CASSTQGTGELFF	TGTGCCAGCAGCACTCAGGGTACCGGGGAGCTGTTTTTT
.	TRBJ1-5	TRBV6-5	.	CASSVQVNQPQHF	TGTGCCAGCAGCGTACAGGTGAATCAGCCCCAGCATTTT
TRBD1	TRBJ1-1	TRBV6-5	.	CATRPGTVNTEAFF	TGTGCCACCCGTCCCGGGACAGTGAACACTGAAGCTTTCTTT
.	TRBJ1-1	TRBV4-1	.	CASSQFDTPNTEAFF	TGCGCCAGCAGCCAATTTGACACCCCGAACACTGAAGCTTTCTTT
TRBD1	TRBJ2-7	TRBV6-5	.	CASIPTGSGYEQYF	TGTGCCAGCATTCCGACAGGGTCTGGCTACGAGCAGTACTTC
TRBD2	TRBJ2-5	TRBV6-5	.	CASSYSRTSGGETQYF	TGTGCCAGCAGTTACTCTCGGACTAGCGGGGGAGAGACCCAGTACTTC
.	TRBJ2-2	TRBV2	.	CASRRVNTGELFF	TGTGCCAGCAGAAGAGTGAACACCGGGGAGCTGTTTTTT
.	TRBJ1-6	TRBV5-6	.	CASSPPQGTSSYNSPLHF	TGTGCCAGCAGCCCACCACAGGGAACGAGCTCCTATAATTCACCCCTCCACTTT
.	TRBJ2-1	TRBV25-1	few	CASSEVTRDRNEQFF	TGTGCCAGCAGTGAAGTGACTAGGGACCGCAATGAGCAGTTCTTC
TRBD2	TRBJ2-1	TRBV5-1	.	CASSLESGGAGNEQFF	TGCGCCAGCAGCTTGGAAAGCGGGGGGGCGGGGAATGAGCAGTTCTTC
.	TRBJ1-4	TRBV6-6	.	CASRNGGTNEKLFF	TGTGCCAGCAGAAATGGGGGCACTAATGAAAAACTGTTTTTT
.	TRBJ2-7	TRBV9	.	CASSVGGGGYEQYF	TGTGCCAGCAGCGTAGGGGGAGGGGGCTACGAGCAGTACTTC
.	TRBJ2-5	TRBV5-6	.	CASSQGRGQPSAETQYF	TGTGCCAGCAGCCAAGGGCGGGGGCAACCCTCGGCAGAGACCCAGTACTTC
TRBD2	TRBJ2-1	TRBV4-2	.	CASSQPGLAGGEQFF	TGTGCCAGCAGCCAACCGGGACTAGCCGGGGGTGAGCAGTTCTTC
TRBD1	TRBJ2-7	TRBV11-2	.	CASSLASGQGDEQYF	TGTGCCAGCAGCTTAGCTTCGGGACAGGGGGACGAGCAGTACTTC
.	TRBJ1-2	TRBV3-1/TRBV3-2	.	CASSQGGAIYGYTF	TGTGCCAGCAGCCAAGGTGGGGCGATCTATGGCTACACCTTC
.	TRBJ2-7	TRBV7-8	.	CASSLAGGIGYEQYF	TGTGCCAGCAGCTTAGCAGGAGGGATCGGGTACGAGCAGTACTTC
.	TRBJ2-2	TRBV27	.	CASSPNRAGELFF	TGTGCCAGCAGCCCCAACAGGGCCGGGGAGCTGTTTTTT
.	TRBJ1-6	TRBV6-5	.	CASSNRELENSPLHF	TGTGCCAGCAGTAACAGGGAATTAGAAAATTCACCCCTCCACTTT
TRBD2	TRBJ2-3	TRBV2	.	CASSGPSGSSDTQYF	TGTGCCAGCAGCGGCCCTAGCGGGAGCTCAGATACGCAGTATTTT
.	TRBJ1-5	TRBV6-6	.	CASSPPTGQPQHF	TGTGCCAGCAGCCCACCGACAGGTCAGCCCCAGCATTTT
.	TRBJ1-6	TRBV2	.	CASSEQGLNSPLHF	TGTGCCAGCAGTGAACAGGGTCTAAATTCACCCCTCCACTTT
TRBD2	TRBJ2-2	TRBV11-2	.	CASSLNRGVGLTGELFF	TGTGCCAGCAGCTTAAACCGGGGGGTGGGGCTCACCGGGGAGCTGTTTTTT
TRBD2	TRBJ2-3	TRBV6-5	few	CASSSSSGVSTDTQYF	TGTGCCAGCAGTTCGTCTAGCGGGGTGAGCACAGATACGCAGTATTTT
TRBD1	TRBJ2-5	TRBV19	.	CASSTWTGEETQYF	TGTGCCAGTAGTACCTGGACAGGGGAAGAGACCCAGTACTTC
TRBD2	TRBJ2-7	TRBV7-6	.	CASSSSPGTSYEQYF	TGTGCCAGCAGCTCTTCTCCAGGGACTAGCTACGAGCAGTACTTC
.	TRBJ1-1	TRBV14	.	CASSQDPRRGRTEAFF	TGTGCCAGCAGCCAAGATCCGCGCCGGGGTAGAACTGAAGCTTTCTTT
.	TRBJ2-3	TRBV20-1	.	CSSESTDTQYF	TGCAGTTCCGAGAGTACAGATACGCAGTATTTT
.	TRBJ2-2	TRBV19	.	CASSANRREPNTGELFF	TGTGCCAGTAGTGCTAACCGACGGGAGCCGAACACCGGGGAGCTGTTTTTT
TRBD2	TRBJ2-7	TRBV6-5	.	CASSSERGRHSEQYF	TGTGCCAGCAGTTCCGAGCGGGGACGGCACAGCGAGCAGTACTTC
.	TRBJ1-1	TRBV18	.	CASSPFNRTTEAFF	TGTGCCAGCTCACCATTCAACAGGACCACTGAAGCTTTCTTT
TRBD2	TRBJ2-7	TRBV18	.	CASSISGLADEQYF	TGTGCCAGCTCAATATCGGGACTAGCGGACGAGCAGTACTTC
.	TRBJ1-1	TRBV6-5	.	CASRRGGAVNTEAFF	TGTGCCAGCAGGAGAGGAGGGGCCGTGAACACTGAAGCTTTCTTT
.	TRBJ2-7	TRBV2	.	CASSGGRQAYEQYF	TGTGCCAGCAGTGGGGGCAGGCAAGCCTACGAGCAGTACTTC
.	TRBJ1-4	TRBV18	once	CASSPPGSEGNEKLFF	TGTGCCAGCTCACCCCCGGGATCCGAGGGTAATGAAAAACTGTTTTTT
.	TRBJ1-2	TRBV7-5	few	CVRSLWGGAPGYGYTF	TGTGTCAGAAGCTTATGGGGGGGGGCGCCAGGTTATGGCTACACCTTC